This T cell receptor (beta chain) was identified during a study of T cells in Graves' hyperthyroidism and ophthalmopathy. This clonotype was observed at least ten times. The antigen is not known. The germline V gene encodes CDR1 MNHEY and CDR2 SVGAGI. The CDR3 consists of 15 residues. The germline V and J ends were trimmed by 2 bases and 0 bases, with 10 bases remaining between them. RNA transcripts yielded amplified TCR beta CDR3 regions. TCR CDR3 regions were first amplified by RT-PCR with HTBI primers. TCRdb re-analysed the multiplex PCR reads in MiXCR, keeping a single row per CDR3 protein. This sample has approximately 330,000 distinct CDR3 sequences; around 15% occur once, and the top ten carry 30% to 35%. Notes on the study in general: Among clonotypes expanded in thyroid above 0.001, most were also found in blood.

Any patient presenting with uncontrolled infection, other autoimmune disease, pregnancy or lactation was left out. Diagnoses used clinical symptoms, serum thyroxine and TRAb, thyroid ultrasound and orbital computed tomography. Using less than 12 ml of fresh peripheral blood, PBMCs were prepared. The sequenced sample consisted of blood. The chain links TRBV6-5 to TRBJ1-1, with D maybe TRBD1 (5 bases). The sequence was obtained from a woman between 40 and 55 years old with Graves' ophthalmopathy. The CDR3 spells CASSYAGNMNTEAFF. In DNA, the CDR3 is TGTGCCAGCAGTTACGCAGGGAACATGAACACTGAAGCTTTCTTT.